The clone carrying this TCR beta chain came up a few times. What it binds is not known. TCRdb re-called the 5' RACE reads with MiXCR, one entry per CDR3 protein. Of approximately 300,000 distinct CDR3 sequences in the sample, roughly 9.7% were seen once. The sample belongs to a study of identical twins. Overall study findings and caveats: Out-of-frame alpha sequences common to twins exhibited a surplus of low generation probability. Fewer insertions marked abundant cord blood beta clonotypes; young adult naive trended weakly, memory not at all. Researchers caution that invariant MAIT and iNKT cells could partly confound zero-insertion analyses.

Trimming pared 5 bases from V and 2 bases from J, leaving 9 bases between. From germline, CDR1 is PRHDT and CDR2 FYEKMQ (reference sequence). The length of the CDR3 is 13 residues. Everyone who donated was a healthy Caucasian. These data are also associated with another study on yellow fever vaccine responses in identical twins.

This receptor was identified in a woman between 18 and 29 years old in good health. Material for sequencing was CD8+ T cells sorted from blood. J is TRBJ2-5 and V is TRBV13, with D unclear. CDR3 residues: CASSQSRQETQYF. CDR3 DNA sequence: TGTGCCAGCAGCCAGTCGAGGCAAGAGACCCAGTACTTC.